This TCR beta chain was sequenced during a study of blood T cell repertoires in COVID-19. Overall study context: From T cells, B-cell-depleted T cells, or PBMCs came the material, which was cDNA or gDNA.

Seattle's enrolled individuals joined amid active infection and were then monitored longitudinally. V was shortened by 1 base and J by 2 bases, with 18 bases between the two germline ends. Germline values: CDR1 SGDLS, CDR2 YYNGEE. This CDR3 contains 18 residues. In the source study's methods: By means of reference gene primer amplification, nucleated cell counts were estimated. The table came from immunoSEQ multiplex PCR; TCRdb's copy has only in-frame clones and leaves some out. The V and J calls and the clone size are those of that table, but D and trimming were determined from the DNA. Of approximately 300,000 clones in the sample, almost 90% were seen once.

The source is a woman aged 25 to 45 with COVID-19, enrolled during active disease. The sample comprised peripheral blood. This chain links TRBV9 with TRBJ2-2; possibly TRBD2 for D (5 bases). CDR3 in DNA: TGTGCCAGCAGCGTAACGCCCCGGGCGGACTTCAACACCGGGGAGCTGTTTTTT. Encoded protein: CASSVTPRADFNTGELFF.